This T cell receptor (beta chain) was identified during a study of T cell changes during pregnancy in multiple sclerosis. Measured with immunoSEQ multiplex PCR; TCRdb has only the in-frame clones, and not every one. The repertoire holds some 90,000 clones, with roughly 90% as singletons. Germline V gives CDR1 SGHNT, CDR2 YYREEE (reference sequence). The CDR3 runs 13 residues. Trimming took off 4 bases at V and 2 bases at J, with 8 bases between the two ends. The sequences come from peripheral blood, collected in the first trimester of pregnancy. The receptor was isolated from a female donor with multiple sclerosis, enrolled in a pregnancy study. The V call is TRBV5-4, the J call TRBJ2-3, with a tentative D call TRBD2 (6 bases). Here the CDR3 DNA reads TGTGCCAGCAGCGGGACTCTCACAGATACGCAGTATTTT. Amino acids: CASSGTLTDTQYF. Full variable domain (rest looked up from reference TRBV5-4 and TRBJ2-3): ETGVTQSPTHLIKTRGQQVTLRCSSQSGHNTVSWYQQALGQGPQFIFQYYREEENGRGNFPPRFSGLQFPNYSSELNVNALELDDSALYLCASSGTLTDTQYFGPGTRLTVL.